The source of this T cell receptor beta chain is a study of cytomegalovirus exposure and HLA in healthy donors. Generated by immunoSEQ multiplex PCR, the TCRdb table keeps only in-frame clones and is missing some. The repertoire has under 250,000 clones, roughly 91% of them found once; the top ten carry more than 1.5%. Germline CDR1 SEHNR, CDR2 FQNEAQ (reference sequence). CDR3 length equals 14 residues. V gave up 4 bases and J gave up 4 bases; unmatched junction bases: 2. While the first cohort had some 700 subjects, the donors belonged to the separate validation cohort of roughly 130 subjects. General observations from the study: In vitro data verified a few CMV-associated chains as specific for CMV antigens. In a later analysis, first-cohort TCR clusters were found to tend to co-occur in the 130 or so validation repertoires. Many donors shared some public TCRs, even though most TCR sequences were rare.

With respect to this clone: The antigen remains unidentified.

The sequencing sample was made of PBMCs. The sequence was obtained from a woman aged 18-30 years in good health and CMV-seropositive. The rearrangement joins TRBV7-9 to TRBJ2-7, with TRBD2 matching 12 bases. CDR3 loop: CASSSGLAGYEQYF. The CDR3, as DNA: TGTGCCAGCAGCTCTGGACTAGCGGGATACGAGCAGTACTTC.